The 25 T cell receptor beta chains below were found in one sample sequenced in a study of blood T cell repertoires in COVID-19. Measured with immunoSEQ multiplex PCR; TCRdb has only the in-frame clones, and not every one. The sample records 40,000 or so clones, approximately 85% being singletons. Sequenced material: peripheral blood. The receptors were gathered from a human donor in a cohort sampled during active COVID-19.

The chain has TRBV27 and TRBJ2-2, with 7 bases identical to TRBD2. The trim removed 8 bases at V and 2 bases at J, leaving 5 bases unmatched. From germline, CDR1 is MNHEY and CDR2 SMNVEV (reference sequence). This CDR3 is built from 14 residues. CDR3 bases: TGTGCCAGCGGCCGCGGGGGTAACACCGGGGAGCTGTTTTTT. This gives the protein CASGRGGNTGELFF.

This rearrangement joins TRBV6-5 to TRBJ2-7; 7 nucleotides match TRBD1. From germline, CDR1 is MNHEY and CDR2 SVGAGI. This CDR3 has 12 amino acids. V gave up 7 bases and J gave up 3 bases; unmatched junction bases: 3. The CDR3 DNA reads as TGTGCCAGCATGGGACAGATCTACGAGCAGTACTTC. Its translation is CASMGQIYEQYF.

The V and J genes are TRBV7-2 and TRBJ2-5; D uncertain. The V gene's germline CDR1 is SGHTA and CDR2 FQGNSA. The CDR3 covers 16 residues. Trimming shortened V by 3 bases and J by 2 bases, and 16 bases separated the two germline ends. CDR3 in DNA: TGTGCCAGCAGCTTCGGCAGAAACTATGTACAAGAGACCCAGTACTTC. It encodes CASSFGRNYVQETQYF.

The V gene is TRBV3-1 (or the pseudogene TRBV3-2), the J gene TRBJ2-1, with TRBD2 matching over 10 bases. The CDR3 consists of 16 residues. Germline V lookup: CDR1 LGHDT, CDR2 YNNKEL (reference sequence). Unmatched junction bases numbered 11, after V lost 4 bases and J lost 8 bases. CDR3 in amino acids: CASSRAAGGPWDEQFF. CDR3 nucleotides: TGTGCCAGCAGCCGTGCAGCGGGGGGGCCGTGGGATGAGCAGTTCTTC.

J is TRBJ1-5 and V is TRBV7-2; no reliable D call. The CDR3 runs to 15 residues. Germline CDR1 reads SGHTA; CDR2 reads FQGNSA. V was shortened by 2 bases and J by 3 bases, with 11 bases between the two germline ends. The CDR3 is CASSLRRGFNQPQHF. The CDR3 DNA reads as TGTGCCAGCAGCTTACGTCGAGGGTTCAATCAGCCCCAGCATTTT.

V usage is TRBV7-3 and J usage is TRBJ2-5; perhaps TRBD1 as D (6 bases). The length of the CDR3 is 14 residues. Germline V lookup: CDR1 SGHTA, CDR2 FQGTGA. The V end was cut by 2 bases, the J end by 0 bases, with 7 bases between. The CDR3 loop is CASSLQGNQETQYF. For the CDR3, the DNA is TGTGCCAGCAGCTTACAGGGGAACCAAGAGACCCAGTACTTC.

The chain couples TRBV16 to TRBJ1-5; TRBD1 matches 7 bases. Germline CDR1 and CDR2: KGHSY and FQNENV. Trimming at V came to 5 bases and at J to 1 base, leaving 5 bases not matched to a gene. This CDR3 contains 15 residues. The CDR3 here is CASSANRGSNQPQHF. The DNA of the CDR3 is TGTGCCAGCAGCGCCAACAGGGGAAGCAATCAGCCCCAGCATTTT.

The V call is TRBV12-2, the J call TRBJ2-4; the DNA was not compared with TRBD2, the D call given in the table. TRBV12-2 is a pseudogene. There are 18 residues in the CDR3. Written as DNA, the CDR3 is TGTGCAAGTCGCTCAAATAGAACCCGGAGTGTAGCCAAAAACATTCAGTACTTC. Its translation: CASRSNRTRSVAKNIQYF.

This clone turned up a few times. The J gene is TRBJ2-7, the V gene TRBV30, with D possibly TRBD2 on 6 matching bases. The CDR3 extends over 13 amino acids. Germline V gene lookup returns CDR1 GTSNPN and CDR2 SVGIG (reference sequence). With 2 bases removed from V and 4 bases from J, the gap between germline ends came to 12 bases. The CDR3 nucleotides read TGTGCCTGGAGTAGGCAGGGAGGTTACGAGCAGTACTTC. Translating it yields CAWSRQGGYEQYF.

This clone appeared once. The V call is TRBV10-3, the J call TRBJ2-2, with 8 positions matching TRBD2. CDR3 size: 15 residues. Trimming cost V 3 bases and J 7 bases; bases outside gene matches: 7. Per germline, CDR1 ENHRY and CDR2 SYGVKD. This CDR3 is CAISEKAGEGGELFF. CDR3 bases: TGTGCCATCAGTGAAAAAGCGGGAGAAGGCGGGGAGCTGTTTTTT.

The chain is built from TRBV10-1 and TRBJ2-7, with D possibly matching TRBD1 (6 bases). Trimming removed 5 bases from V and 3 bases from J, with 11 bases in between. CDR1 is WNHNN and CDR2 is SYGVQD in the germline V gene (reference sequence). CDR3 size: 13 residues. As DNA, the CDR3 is TGCGCCAGCAGTAATGGACAGAGCTACGAGCAGTACTTC. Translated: CASSNGQSYEQYF.

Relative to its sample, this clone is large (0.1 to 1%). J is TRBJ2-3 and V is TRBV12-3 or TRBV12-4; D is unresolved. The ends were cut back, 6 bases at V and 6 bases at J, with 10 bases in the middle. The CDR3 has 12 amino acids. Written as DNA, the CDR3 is TGTGCCAGCAGCCCGTTCGGGGATACGCAGTATTTT. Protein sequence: CASSPFGDTQYF.

CDR3 in DNA: TGTGCCAGTAGTATATTAGAAGGGGGCGCTTCTGGTGAGCAGTTCTTC. Translated, it gives CASSILEGGASGEQFF. V usage is TRBV19 and J usage is TRBJ2-1, with 7 bases fitting TRBD1. Germline assignment: CDR1 LNHDA and CDR2 SQIVND (reference sequence). Trimming took 2 bases from V and 9 from J; bases not matched to a gene: 13. The CDR3 loop spans 16 amino acids.

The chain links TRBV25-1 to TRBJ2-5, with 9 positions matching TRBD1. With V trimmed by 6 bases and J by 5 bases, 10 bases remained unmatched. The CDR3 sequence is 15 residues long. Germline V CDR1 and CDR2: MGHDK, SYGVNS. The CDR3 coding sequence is TGTGCCAGCAGCCAGGACAGGGGAAGCCGGGAGACCCAGTACTTC. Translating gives CASSQDRGSRETQYF.

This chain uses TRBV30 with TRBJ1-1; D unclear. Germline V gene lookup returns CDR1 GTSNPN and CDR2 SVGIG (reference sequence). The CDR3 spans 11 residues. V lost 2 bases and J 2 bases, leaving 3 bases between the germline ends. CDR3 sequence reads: CAWSYNTEAFF. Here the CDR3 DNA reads TGTGCCTGGAGTTATAACACTGAAGCTTTCTTT.

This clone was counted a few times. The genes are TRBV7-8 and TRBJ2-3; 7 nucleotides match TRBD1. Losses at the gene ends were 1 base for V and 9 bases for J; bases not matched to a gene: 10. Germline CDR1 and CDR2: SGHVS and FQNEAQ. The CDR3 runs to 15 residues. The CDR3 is CASSLEGGTEWTQYF. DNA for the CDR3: TGTGCCAGCAGCTTAGAAGGGGGCACCGAGTGGACGCAGTATTTT.

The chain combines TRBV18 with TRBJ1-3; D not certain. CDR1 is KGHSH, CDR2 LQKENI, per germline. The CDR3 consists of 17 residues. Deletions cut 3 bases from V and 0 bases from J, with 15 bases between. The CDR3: CASSPWQTRPSGNTIYF. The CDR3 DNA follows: TGTGCCAGCTCACCTTGGCAGACGAGGCCCTCTGGAAACACCATATATTTT.

CDR3 amino acids: CAISPTSDTDTQYF. CDR3 sequence (DNA): TGTGCCATCAGTCCGACTAGCGACACAGATACGCAGTATTTT. J is TRBJ2-3 and V is TRBV10-3, with 8 bases identical to TRBD2. CDR3 length equals 14 residues. Trimming cost V 5 bases and J 2 bases; bases outside gene matches: 3. Germline-derived CDR1 and CDR2 are ENHRY and SYGVKD.

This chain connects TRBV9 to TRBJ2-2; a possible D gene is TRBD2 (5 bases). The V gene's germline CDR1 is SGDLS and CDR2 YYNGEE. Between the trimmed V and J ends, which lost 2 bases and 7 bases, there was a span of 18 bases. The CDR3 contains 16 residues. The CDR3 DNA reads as TGTGCCAGCAGCGTCGGCGGTCCGGAGGTGGGCGGGGAGCTGTTTTTT. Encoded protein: CASSVGGPEVGGELFF.

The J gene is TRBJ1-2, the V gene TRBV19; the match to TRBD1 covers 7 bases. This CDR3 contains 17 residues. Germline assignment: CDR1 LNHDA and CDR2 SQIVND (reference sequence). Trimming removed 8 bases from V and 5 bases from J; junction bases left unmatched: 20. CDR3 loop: CASSLPGQIFLWYGYTF. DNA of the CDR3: TGTGCCAGTTCACTCCCGGGACAGATTTTTTTATGGTATGGCTACACCTTC.

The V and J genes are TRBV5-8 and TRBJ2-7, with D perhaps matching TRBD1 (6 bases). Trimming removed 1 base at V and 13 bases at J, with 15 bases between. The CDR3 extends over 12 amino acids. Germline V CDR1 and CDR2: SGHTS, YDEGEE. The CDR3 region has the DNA TGTGCCAGCAGCTTGTCACTCGGGGACACATACTTC. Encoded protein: CASSLSLGDTYF.

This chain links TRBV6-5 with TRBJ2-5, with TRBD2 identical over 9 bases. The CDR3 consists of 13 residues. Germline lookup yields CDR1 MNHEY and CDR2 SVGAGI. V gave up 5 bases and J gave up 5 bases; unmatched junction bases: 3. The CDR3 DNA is TGTGCCAGCAGTACTAGCGGGTTTGAGACCCAGTACTTC. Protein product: CASSTSGFETQYF.

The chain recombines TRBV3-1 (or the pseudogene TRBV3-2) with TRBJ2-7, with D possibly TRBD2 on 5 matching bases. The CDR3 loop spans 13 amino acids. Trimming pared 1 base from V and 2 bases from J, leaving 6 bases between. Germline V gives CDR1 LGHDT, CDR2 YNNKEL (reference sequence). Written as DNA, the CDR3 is TGTGCCAGCAGCCAAGGGAGGACCTACGAGCAGTACTTC. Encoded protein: CASSQGRTYEQYF.

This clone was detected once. The CDR3 protein is CASSENTNTEAFF. The CDR3 DNA reads as TGTGCCAGCAGTGAGAACACGAACACTGAAGCTTTCTTT. The chain recombines TRBV6-4 with TRBJ1-1; D is uncertain. Germline V lookup: CDR1 MRHNA, CDR2 SNTAGT. Trimming cost V 3 bases and J 1 base, with 6 bases left between them. CDR3 length equals 13 residues.

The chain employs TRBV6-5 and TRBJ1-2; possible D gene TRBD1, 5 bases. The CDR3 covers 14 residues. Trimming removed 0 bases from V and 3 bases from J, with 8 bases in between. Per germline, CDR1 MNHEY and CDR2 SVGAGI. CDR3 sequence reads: CASSYSGGDYGYTF. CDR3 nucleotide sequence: TGTGCCAGCAGTTACTCTGGAGGGGACTATGGCTACACCTTC.